What follows are 25 T cell receptor beta chains derived from one specimen sequenced in a study of cytomegalovirus exposure and HLA in healthy donors (TCRdb year 2017). Library method: the immunoSEQ multiplex PCR assay. For the multiplex PCR, a mixture combining 60 forward primers for TCR Vbeta segments and 13 reverse primers for TCR Jbeta segments was used. TCRdb took over this immuneACCESS table, retaining in-frame rearrangements with V and J assigned. Such tables are incomplete; in checked studies, under half of the missing clones stem from an unresolved V gene, and the remainder is unexplained. The sample table records some 200,000 clones; roughly four fifths of these occur just once. The top ten clonotypes cover 0.098% of the sample. The sequenced sample consisted of PBMCs. Receptor source: a boy aged 2 to 9 in good health and CMV-seronegative.

The chain combines TRBV6-5 with TRBJ2-1, with D perhaps matching TRBD1 (6 bases). This CDR3 region has 13 residues. Trimming shortened V by 4 bases and J by 15 bases, and 19 bases separated the two germline ends. Germline lookup yields CDR1 MNHEY and CDR2 SVGAGI. In DNA form, the CDR3 reads TGTGCCAGCAGTTCCTTACAGGGTATGAGTCTGTTCTTC. It is translated as CASSSLQGMSLFF.

This chain links TRBV4-3 with TRBJ1-2; weak D call: TRBD1 (6 bases). Germline V CDR1 and CDR2: LGHNA, YSLEER. V lost 0 bases, J lost 8 bases, and 10 bases lay in between. There are 13 residues in the CDR3. This chain's CDR3 is CASSQEGAHGYTF. Written as DNA, the CDR3 is TGCGCCAGCAGCCAAGAGGGGGCGCACGGCTACACCTTC.

This chain uses TRBV7-3 with TRBJ2-2, with D uncertain. The germline V gene encodes CDR1 SGHTA and CDR2 FQGTGA. The length of the CDR3 is 14 residues. V was trimmed by 2 bases and J by 5 bases, leaving 9 bases between them. The CDR3 DNA reads TGTGCCAGCAGCTTAGGCGGCAGAACCGGGGAGCTGTTTTTT. This codes for CASSLGGRTGELFF.

A word on this clone: The sample has other DNA sequences that encode this CDR3 too. CDR3 sequence (DNA): TGTGCCAGCAGTTTCCGGGAGAACACTGAAGCTTTCTTT. Translated: CASSFRENTEAFF. The J gene is TRBJ1-1, the V gene TRBV27; D call uncertain. CDR1 and CDR2 (germline): MNHEY, SMNVEV (reference sequence). V was clipped by 3 bases and J by 1 base, with 6 bases between them. The CDR3 extends over 13 amino acids.

The V call is TRBV5-1, the J call TRBJ1-3; no reliable D call. Trimming removed 0 bases at V and 0 bases at J, with 10 bases between. CDR1 and CDR2 from the germline V gene are SGHRS and YFSETQ. CDR3 size: 16 residues. Here the CDR3 reads CASSLDRSGSGNTIYF. CDR3 bases: TGCGCCAGCAGCTTGGACCGGTCTGGCTCTGGAAACACCATATATTTT.

This rearrangement joins TRBV5-4 to TRBJ1-1, with no clear D. The CDR3 runs to 12 residues. In germline, CDR1 is SGHNT, CDR2 YYREEE (reference sequence). Trimming removed 0 bases from V and 7 bases from J, with 7 bases in between. In nucleotides, the CDR3 is TGTGCCAGCAGCTTGGGACGGGGTGAAGCTTTCTTT. Translating it yields CASSLGRGEAFF.

The gene calls are TRBV11-2 and TRBJ1-1, with a weak D call TRBD1 (6 bases). V was pared by 1 base and J by 5 bases, with 14 bases between. In germline, CDR1 is SGHAT, CDR2 FQNNGV. This CDR3 has 15 amino acids. The CDR3 coding sequence is TGTGCCAGCAGCTTAGGGTCACAGGGAACGACTGAAGCTTTCTTT. It translates to CASSLGSQGTTEAFF. The variable domain in full, completed from reference TRBV11-2 and TRBJ1-1, reads EAGVAQSPRYKIIEKRQSVAFWCNPISGHATLYWYQQILGQGPKLLIQFQNNGVVDDSQLPKDRFSAERLKGVDSTLKIQPAKLEDSAVYLCASSLGSQGTTEAFFGQGTRLTVV.

The chain has TRBV7-2 and TRBJ1-3; D gene unclear. The CDR3 totals 13 residues. Germline loops: CDR1 SGHTA, CDR2 FQGNSA. V dropped 2 bases and J dropped 0 bases, with 2 bases sitting between them. The CDR3 spells CASSLHSGNTIYF. The DNA of the CDR3 is TGTGCCAGCAGCTTACACTCTGGAAACACCATATATTTT.

This clone came up a few times. J is TRBJ2-2 and V is TRBV6-5; possible D gene TRBD1, 5 bases. V lost 6 bases, J lost 7 bases, and 15 bases lay in between. This CDR3 is 14 amino acids long. Germline V gene sequence: CDR1 MNHEY, CDR2 SVGAGI. CDR3 coding DNA: TGTGCCAGCAGCCTTTCAGGGTGGGACGGGGAGCTGTTTTTT. Its translation is CASSLSGWDGELFF.

The chain recombines TRBV15 with TRBJ2-5, with TRBD1 as a possible D gene (6 bases). CDR1 is LNHNV, CDR2 YYDKDF, per germline (reference sequence). Trimming removed 2 bases at V and 3 bases at J, with 10 bases between. The CDR3 covers 14 residues. The CDR3 nucleotides are TGTGCCACCAGCAGATCCCACAGGGAAGAGACCCAGTACTTC. It codes for CATSRSHREETQYF.

The V call is TRBV7-9, the J call TRBJ1-1; TRBD1 aligns across 7 bases. The CDR3 is 15 amino acids. Germline V gene sequence: CDR1 SEHNR, CDR2 FQNEAQ (reference sequence). Unmatched junction bases numbered 7, after V lost 5 bases and J lost 1 base. CDR3 in DNA: TGTGCCAGCAGCGCCTTCCAGGGGGGGAACACTGAAGCTTTCTTT. This encodes CASSAFQGGNTEAFF.

V gene TRBV7-2 combines with J gene TRBJ1-5; D not certain. The V end was cut by 2 bases, the J end by 5 bases, with 7 bases between. Germline values: CDR1 SGHTA, CDR2 FQGNSA. The CDR3 is made up of 13 amino acids. CDR3 protein: CASSLPGDQPQHF. The CDR3 DNA sequence: TGTGCCAGCAGCTTACCGGGAGATCAGCCCCAGCATTTT.

The table lists this clone with a few counts. The chain links TRBV28 to TRBJ1-4; 9 bases map to TRBD1. This CDR3 comprises 14 residues. V gave up 7 bases and J gave up 8 bases; unmatched junction bases: 8. The germline V gene has CDR1 MDHEN and CDR2 SYDVKM. The CDR3 DNA follows: TGTGCCAGCACACGGACAGGGGCAGGGGAAAAACTGTTTTTT. Amino acid sequence: CASTRTGAGEKLFF.

This chain joins TRBV7-9 and TRBJ1-1, with 8 bases that match TRBD1. This CDR3 has 13 residues. V dropped 3 bases and J dropped 4; count of bases not matched to a gene: 1. Germline values: CDR1 SEHNR, CDR2 FQNEAQ (reference sequence). CDR3 in DNA: TGTGCCAGCAGCTTTGGGACAGGCACTGAAGCTTTCTTT. It encodes CASSFGTGTEAFF.

This sequence joins TRBV4-2 and TRBJ1-2, with no clear D. V lost 0 bases to trimming and J lost 0 bases, with 11 bases between them. CDR3 length: 16 residues. Germline CDR1 and CDR2: LGHNA and YNFKEQ. This CDR3 is CASSQESALSNYGYTF. The CDR3 bases are TGTGCCAGCAGCCAAGAATCAGCGCTCTCTAACTATGGCTACACCTTC.

The V and J genes are TRBV2 and TRBJ1-4, with a tentative D call TRBD1 (6 bases). Trimming shortened V by 5 bases and J by 8 bases, and 15 bases separated the two germline ends. CDR3 size: 14 residues. CDR1 and CDR2 (germline): SNHLY, FYNNEI. Here the CDR3 DNA reads TGTGCCAGCAGTAGAGGCAGGGGTAAAGAAAAACTGTTTTTT. It yields the protein CASSRGRGKEKLFF.

V gene TRBV13 combines with J gene TRBJ2-5; TRBD1 agrees at 8 bases. The DNA end is a closer match to TRBJ2-7, so the J assignment may be wrong. The CDR3 totals 18 residues. Germline V CDR1 and CDR2: PRHDT, FYEKMQ (reference sequence). The CDR3 is CASSPGPTVRDRIYEQYF. The CDR3 DNA reads TGTGCCAGCAGCCCAGGCCCCACCGTCCGGGACAGGATCTACGAGCAGTACTTC.

V is TRBV6-1 and J is TRBJ1-3; tentatively, D is TRBD1 (6 bases). V lost 2 bases to trimming and J lost 1 base, with 9 bases between them. The CDR3 totals 15 residues. CDR1 and CDR2 from the germline V gene are MNHNS and SASEGT. The chain's CDR3 is CASSERRGSGNTIYF. The CDR3 DNA sequence: TGTGCCAGCAGTGAACGCAGGGGATCTGGAAACACCATATATTTT.

The chain links TRBV7-8 to TRBJ2-7, with TRBD2 as a possible D gene (7 bases). Trimming shortened V by 5 bases and J by 3 bases, and 14 bases separated the two germline ends. CDR1 SGHVS and CDR2 FQNEAQ come from the germline V gene. This CDR3 comprises 14 residues. The CDR3 sequence is CASSEDSGDYEQYF. DNA for the CDR3: TGTGCCAGCAGCGAGGACAGCGGGGACTACGAGCAGTACTTC.

V gene TRBV14 combines with J gene TRBJ2-7; the D gene is possibly TRBD2 (6 bases). With 11 bases removed from V and 3 bases from J, the gap between germline ends came to 23 bases. The CDR3 runs to 15 residues. Looked up from germline, CDR1 is SGHDN and CDR2 is FVKESK. CDR3 region: CARRGGLPDLYEQYF. The CDR3, as DNA: TGTGCCCGGCGGGGCGGACTACCTGACCTCTACGAGCAGTACTTC.

The chain is built from TRBV7-2 and TRBJ2-7; 12 nucleotides align to TRBD2. The CDR3 totals 17 residues. The trim removed 0 bases at V and 4 bases at J, leaving 7 bases unmatched. The germline CDR1 and CDR2 sequences are SGHTA and FQGNSA. Here the CDR3 reads CASSLASSGGAGYEQYF. The CDR3 DNA reads TGTGCCAGCAGCTTAGCGTCTAGCGGGGGGGCAGGTTACGAGCAGTACTTC.

V usage is TRBV18 and J usage is TRBJ1-6; TRBD1 is a possible D gene (5 bases). The CDR3 has 16 residues. CDR1 and CDR2 (germline): KGHSH, LQKENI. V lost 5 bases to trimming and J lost 2 bases, with 13 bases between them. The CDR3 spells CASSIRSGPYNSPLHF. CDR3 bases: TGTGCCAGCTCAATCCGGTCAGGGCCCTATAATTCACCCCTCCACTTT.

The rearrangement uses TRBV6-1 and TRBJ1-1; TRBD1 agrees at 7 bases. CDR1 MNHNS and CDR2 SASEGT come from the germline V gene. J gave up 2 bases and V 6 bases, and 6 bases lay outside the gene matches. This CDR3 is 14 amino acids long. This CDR3 is CASSWDRVNTEAFF. CDR3 nucleotide sequence: TGTGCCAGCAGCTGGGACAGAGTTAACACTGAAGCTTTCTTT.

The V gene is TRBV4-2, the J gene TRBJ2-3, with 12 bases aligning to TRBD2. The length of the CDR3 is 15 residues. Trimming cost V 4 bases and J 5 bases; bases outside gene matches: 4. Germline values: CDR1 LGHNA, CDR2 YNFKEQ. CDR3 protein: CASSLASGGVDTQYF. In DNA form, the CDR3 reads TGTGCCAGCAGCCTCGCTAGCGGGGGGGTAGATACGCAGTATTTT.

V gene TRBV7-9 combines with J gene TRBJ2-1; maybe TRBD2 (5 bases). The germline V and J ends were trimmed by 3 bases and 6 bases, with 6 bases remaining between them. The CDR3 sequence is 12 residues long. CDR1 and CDR2 from the germline V gene are SEHNR and FQNEAQ (reference sequence). The CDR3: CASSFAGNEQFF. The DNA for the CDR3 is TGTGCCAGCAGCTTTGCGGGCAATGAGCAGTTCTTC. The whole variable domain, filled in from reference TRBV7-9 and TRBJ2-1, reads DTGVSQNPRHKITKRGQNVTFRCDPISEHNRLYWYRQTLGQGPEFLTYFQNEAQLEKSRLLSDRFSAERPKGSFSTLEIQRTEQGDSAMYLCASSFAGNEQFFGPGTRLTVL.